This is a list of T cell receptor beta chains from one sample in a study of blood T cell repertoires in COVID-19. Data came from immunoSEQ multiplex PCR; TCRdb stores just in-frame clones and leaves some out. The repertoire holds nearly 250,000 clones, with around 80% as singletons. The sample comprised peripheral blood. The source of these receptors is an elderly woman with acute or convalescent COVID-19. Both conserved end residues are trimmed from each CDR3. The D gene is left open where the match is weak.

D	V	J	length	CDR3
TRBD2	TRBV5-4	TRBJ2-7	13	ASSLGTSGYYEQY
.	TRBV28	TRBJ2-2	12	ASSPQGPTGELF
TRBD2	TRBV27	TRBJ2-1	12	ASSLSTPGGEQF
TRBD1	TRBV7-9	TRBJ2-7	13	ASSLGAGGNYEQY
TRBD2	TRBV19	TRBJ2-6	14	ASSSPGRAGANVLT
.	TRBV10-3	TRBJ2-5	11	AIREGSSETQY
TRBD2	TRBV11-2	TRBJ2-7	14	ASSFGLAAYSYEQY
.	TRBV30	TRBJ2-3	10	ALSSDGGTQY
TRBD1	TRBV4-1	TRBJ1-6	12	ASSHGQGESPLH
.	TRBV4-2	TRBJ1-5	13	ASSQDGGADQPQH
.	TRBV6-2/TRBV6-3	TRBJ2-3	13	ASSFLRGGTDTQY
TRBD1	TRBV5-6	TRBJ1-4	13	ASSLGTGGNEKLF
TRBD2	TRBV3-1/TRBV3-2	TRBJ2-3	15	ASSQEWASGRTDTQY
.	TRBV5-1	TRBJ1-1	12	ASSILTGNTEAF
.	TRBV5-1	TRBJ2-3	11	ASSQRGTDTQY
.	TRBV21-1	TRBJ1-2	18	ASSKSQRRDRPLGGYGYT
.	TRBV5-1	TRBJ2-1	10	ASSSRGHEQF
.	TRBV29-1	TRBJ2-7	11	SVRRDGAYEQY
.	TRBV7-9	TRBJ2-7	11	ASSLGHIYEQY
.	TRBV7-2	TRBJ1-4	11	ASSLTVHEKLF
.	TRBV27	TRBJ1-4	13	ASRSGTGLNEKLF
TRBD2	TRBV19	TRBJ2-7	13	ASRTTSDRVYEQY
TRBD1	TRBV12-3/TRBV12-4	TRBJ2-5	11	ASSDRGQGTQY
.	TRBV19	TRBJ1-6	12	ASSTGQNNSPLH
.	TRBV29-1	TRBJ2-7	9	SVVERAEQY
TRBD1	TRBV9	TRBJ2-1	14	ASSVRPQTGNNEQF
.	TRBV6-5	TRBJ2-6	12	ASRTGTGANVLT
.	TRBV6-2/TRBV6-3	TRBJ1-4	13	ASSTTGATNEKLF
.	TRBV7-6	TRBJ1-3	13	ASSLDRYSGNTIY
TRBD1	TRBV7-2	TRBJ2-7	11	ASSFDRGGEQY
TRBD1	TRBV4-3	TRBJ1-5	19	ASSQDLQGTGGSGSNQPQH
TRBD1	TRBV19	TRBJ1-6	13	ASSVSGQGNSPLH
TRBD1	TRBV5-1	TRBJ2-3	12	ASSLNQGADTQY
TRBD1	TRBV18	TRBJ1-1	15	ASSPRTGGSRNTEAF
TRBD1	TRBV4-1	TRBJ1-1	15	ASSQDSGTGLNSEAF
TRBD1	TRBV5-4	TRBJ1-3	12	ASSRQGSGNTIY
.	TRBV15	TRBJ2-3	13	ATSRAGGGQDTQY
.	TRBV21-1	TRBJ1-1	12	ASSLPGRGTEAF
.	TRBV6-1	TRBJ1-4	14	ASSDRGGVKGEKLF
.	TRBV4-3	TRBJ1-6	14	ASSQAQRSYNSPLH
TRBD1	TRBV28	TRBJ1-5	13	ASSRDRVYLQPQH
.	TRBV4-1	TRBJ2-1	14	ASSQVDSGGVNEQF
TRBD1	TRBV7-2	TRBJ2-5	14	ASSLVGTGGQETQY
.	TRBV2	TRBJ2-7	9	ASRAVHEQY
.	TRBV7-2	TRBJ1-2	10	ASSLTGFGYT
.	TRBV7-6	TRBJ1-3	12	ASSRGGPGNTIY
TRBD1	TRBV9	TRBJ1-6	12	ASSVGTGGSPLH
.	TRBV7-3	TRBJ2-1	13	ASSPDRAPYNEQF
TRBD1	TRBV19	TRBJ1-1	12	ASSFGQGNTEAF
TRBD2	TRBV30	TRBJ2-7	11	AWRGLADYEQY
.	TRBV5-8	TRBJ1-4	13	ASSIGQTTNEKLF
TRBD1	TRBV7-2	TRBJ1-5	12	ASSANRGPQPQH
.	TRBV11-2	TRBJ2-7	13	ASSPLARVGLEQY
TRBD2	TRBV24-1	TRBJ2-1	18	ATSDLRRQDTSGNYNEQF
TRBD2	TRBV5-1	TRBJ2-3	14	ASSASGGLRTDTQY